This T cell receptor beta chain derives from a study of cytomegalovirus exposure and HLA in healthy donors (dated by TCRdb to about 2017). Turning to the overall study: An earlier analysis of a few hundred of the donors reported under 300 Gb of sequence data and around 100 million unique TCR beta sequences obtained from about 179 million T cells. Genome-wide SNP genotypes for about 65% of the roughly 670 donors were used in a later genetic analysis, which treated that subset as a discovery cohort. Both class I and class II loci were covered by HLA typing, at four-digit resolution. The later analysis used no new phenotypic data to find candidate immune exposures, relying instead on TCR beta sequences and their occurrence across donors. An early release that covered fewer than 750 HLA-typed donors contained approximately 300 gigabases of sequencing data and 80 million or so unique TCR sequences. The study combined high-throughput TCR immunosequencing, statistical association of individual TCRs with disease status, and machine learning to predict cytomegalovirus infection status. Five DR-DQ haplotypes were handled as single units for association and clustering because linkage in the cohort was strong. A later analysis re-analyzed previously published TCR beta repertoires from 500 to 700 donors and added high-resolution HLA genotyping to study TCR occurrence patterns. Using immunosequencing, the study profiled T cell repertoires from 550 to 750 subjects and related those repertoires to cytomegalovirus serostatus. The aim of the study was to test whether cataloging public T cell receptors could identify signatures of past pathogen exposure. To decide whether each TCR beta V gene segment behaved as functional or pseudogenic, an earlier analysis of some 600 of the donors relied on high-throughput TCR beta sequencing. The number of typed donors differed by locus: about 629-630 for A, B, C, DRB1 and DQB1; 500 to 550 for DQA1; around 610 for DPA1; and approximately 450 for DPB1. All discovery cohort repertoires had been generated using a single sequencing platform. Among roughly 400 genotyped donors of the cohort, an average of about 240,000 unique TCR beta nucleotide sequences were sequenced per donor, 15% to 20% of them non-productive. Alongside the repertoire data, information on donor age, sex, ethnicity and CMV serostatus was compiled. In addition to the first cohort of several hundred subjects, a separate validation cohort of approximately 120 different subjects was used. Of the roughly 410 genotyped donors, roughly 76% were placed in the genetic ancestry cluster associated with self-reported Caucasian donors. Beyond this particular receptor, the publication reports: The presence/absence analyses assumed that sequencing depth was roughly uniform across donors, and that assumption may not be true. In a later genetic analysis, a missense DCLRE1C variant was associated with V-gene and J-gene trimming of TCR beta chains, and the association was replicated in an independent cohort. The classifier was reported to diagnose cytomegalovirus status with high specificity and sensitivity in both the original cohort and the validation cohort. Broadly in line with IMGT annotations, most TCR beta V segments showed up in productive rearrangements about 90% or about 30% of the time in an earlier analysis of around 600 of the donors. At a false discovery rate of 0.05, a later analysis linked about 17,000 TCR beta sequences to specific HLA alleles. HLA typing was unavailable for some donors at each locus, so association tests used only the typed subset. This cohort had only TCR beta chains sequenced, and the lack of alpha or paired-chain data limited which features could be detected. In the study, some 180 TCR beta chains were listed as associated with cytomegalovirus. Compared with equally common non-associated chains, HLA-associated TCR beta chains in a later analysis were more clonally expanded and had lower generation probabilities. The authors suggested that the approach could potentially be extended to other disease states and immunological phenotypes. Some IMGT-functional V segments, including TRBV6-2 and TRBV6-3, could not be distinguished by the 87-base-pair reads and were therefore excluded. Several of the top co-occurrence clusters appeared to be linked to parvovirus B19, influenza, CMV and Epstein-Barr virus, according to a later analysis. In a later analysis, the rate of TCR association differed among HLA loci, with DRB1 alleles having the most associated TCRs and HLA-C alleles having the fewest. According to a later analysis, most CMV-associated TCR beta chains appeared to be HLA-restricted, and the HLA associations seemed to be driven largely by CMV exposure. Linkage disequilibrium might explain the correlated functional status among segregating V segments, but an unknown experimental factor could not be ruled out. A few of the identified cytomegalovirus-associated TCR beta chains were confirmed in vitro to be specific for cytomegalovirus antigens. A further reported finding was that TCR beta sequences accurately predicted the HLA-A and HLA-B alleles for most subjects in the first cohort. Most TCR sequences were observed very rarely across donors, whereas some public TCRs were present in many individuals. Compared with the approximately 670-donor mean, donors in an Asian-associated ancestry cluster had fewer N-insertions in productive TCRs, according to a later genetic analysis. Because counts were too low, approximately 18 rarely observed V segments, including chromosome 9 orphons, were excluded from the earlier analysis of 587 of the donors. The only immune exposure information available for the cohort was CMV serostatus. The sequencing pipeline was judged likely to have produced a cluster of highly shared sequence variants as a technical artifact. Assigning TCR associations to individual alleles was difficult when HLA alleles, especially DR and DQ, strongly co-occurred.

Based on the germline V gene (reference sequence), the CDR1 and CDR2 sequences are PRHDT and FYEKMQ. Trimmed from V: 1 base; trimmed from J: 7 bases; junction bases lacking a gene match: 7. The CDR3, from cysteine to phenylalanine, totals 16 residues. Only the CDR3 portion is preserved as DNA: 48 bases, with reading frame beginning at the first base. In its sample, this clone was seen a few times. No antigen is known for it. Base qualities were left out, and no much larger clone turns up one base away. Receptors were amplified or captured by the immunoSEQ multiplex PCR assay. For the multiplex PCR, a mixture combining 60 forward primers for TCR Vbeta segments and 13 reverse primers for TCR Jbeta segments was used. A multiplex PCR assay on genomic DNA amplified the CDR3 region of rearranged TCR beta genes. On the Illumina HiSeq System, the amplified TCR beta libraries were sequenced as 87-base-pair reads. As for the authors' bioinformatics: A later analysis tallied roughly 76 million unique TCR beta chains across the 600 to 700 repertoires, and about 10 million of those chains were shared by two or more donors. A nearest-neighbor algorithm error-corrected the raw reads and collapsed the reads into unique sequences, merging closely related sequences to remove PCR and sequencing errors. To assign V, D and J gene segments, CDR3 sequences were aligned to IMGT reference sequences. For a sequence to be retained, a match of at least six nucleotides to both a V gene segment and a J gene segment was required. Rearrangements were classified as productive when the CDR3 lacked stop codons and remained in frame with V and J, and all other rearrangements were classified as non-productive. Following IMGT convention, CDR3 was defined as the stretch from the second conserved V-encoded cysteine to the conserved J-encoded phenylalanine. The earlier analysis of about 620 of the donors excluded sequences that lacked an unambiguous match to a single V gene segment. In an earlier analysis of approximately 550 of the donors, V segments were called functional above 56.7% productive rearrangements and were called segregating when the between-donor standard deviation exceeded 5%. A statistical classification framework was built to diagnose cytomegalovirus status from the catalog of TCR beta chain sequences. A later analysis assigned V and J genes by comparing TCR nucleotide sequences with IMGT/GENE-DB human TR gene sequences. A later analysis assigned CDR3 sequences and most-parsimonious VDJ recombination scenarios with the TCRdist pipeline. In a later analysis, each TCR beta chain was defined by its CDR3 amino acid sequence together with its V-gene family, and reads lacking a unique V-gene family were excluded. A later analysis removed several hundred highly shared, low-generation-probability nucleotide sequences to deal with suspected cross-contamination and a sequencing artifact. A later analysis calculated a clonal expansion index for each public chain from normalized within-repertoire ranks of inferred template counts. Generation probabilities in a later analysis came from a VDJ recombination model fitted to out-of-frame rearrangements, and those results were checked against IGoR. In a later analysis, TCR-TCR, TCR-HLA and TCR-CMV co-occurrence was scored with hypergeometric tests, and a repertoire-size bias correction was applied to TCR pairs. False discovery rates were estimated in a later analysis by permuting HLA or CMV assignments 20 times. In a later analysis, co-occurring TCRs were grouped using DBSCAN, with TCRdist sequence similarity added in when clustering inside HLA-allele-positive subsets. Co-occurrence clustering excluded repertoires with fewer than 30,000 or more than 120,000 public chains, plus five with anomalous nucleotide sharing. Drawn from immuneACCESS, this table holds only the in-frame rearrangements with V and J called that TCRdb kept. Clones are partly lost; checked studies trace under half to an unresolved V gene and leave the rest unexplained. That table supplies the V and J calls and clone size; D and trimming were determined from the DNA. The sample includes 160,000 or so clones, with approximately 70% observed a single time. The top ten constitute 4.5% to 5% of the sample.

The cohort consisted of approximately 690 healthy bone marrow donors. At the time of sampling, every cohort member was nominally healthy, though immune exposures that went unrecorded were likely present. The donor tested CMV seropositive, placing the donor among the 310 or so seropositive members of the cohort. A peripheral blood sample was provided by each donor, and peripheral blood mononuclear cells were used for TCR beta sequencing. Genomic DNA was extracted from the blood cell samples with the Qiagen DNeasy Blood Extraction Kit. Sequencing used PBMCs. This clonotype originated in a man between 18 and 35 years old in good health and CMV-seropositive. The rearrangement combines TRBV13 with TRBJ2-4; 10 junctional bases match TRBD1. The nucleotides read TGTGCCAGCAGCTTAGAGGGGGACAGGGGACGGAACATTCAGTACTTC. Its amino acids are CASSLEGDRGRNIQYF.